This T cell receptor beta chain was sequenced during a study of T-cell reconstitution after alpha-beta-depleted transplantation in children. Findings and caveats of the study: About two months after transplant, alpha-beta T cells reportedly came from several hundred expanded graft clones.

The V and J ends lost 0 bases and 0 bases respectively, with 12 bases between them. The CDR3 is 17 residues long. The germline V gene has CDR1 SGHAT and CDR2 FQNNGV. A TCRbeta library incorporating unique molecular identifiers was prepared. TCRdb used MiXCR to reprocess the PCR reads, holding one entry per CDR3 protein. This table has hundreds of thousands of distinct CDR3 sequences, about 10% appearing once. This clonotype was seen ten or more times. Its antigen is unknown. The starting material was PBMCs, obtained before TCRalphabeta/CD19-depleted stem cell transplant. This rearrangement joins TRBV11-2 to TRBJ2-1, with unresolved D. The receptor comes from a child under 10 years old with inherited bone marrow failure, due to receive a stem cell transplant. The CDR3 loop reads CASSLERGASSYNEQFF. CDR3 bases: TGTGCCAGCAGCTTAGAAAGAGGAGCGAGCTCCTACAATGAGCAGTTCTTC.